This record concerns one T cell receptor beta chain sequence. Likely a read error: the CDR3 ends without its conserved phenylalanine or tryptophan. Germline assignment: CDR1 SGHTA and CDR2 FQGNSA. This CDR3 is 14 amino acids long. V was clipped by 3 bases and J by 1 base, with 10 bases between them. This specimen belongs to a study of T cells in Graves' hyperthyroidism and ophthalmopathy. What was amplified from RNA transcripts were TCR beta CDR3 regions. Carried out on the TCR CDR3, a first-round RT-PCR used the HTBI primer set. Via MiXCR, TCRdb re-called the multiplex PCR reads, giving one row per CDR3 protein. Here the sample spans about 96,000 distinct CDR3 sequences, around 52% being singletons.

This receptor was obtained from a woman aged 40 to 55 with Graves' hyperthyroidism. Sequenced sample: blood. The chain recombines TRBV7-2 with TRBJ2-7, with D possibly being TRBD2 (5 bases). CDR3 residues: CASSLDWASYEQYS. Written as DNA, the CDR3 is TGTGCCAGCAGCTTGGACTGGGCTTCCTACGAGCAGTACTCC.